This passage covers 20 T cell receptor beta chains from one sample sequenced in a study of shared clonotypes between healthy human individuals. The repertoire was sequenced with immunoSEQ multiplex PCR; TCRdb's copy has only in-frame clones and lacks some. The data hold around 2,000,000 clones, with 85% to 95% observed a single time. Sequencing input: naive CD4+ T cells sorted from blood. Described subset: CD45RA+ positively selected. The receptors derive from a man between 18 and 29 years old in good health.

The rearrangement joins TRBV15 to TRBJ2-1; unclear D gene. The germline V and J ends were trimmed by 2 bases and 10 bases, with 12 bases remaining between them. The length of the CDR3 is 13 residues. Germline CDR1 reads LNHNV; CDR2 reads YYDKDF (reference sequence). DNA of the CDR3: TGTGCCACCAGCAGAAGTCTGGGCGGCGAGCAGTTCTTC. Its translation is CATSRSLGGEQFF.

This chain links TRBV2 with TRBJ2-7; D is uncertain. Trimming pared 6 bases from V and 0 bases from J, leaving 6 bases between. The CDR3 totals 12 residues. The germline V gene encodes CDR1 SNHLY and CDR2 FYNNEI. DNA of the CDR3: TGTGCCAGCAGGGCATCCTCCTACGAGCAGTACTTC. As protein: CASRASSYEQYF. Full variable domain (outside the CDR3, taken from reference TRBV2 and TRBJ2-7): EPEVTQTPSHQVTQMGQEVILRCVPISNHLYFYWYRQILGQKVEFLVSFYNNEISEKSEIFDDQFSVERPDGSNFTLKIRSTKLEDSAMYFCASRASSYEQYFGPGTRLTVT.

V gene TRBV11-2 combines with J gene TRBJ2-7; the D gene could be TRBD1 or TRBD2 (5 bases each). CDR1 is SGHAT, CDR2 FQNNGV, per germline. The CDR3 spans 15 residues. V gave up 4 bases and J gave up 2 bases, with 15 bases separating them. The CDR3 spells CASSSTGTLAYEQYF. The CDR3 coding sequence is TGTGCCAGCAGCTCAACCGGGACCCTGGCCTACGAGCAGTACTTC.

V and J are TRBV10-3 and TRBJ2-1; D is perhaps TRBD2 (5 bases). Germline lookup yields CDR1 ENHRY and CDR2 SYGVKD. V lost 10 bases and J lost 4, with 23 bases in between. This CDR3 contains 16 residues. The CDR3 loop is CATTTAGLPGYNEQFF. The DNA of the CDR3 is TGTGCCACCACAACGGCGGGCTTACCGGGTTACAATGAGCAGTTCTTC.

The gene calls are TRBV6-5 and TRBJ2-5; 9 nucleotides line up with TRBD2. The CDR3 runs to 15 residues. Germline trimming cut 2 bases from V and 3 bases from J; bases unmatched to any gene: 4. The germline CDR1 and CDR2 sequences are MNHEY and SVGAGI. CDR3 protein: CASSYGLAGKETQYF. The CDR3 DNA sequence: TGTGCCAGCAGTTACGGTCTAGCGGGAAAAGAGACCCAGTACTTC.

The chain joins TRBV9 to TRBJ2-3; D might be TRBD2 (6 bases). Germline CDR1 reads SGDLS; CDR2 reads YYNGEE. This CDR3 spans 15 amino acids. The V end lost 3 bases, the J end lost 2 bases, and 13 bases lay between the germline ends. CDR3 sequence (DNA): TGTGCCAGCAGCGCGCGGAGGGGCGTCACAGATACGCAGTATTTT. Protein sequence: CASSARRGVTDTQYF.

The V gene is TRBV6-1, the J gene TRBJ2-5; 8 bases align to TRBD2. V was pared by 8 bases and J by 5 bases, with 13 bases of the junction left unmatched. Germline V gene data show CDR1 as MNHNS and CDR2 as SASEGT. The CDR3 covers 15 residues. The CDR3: CASRKRGGGRETQYF. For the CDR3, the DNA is TGTGCCAGCCGAAAACGGGGGGGCGGTAGGGAGACCCAGTACTTC.

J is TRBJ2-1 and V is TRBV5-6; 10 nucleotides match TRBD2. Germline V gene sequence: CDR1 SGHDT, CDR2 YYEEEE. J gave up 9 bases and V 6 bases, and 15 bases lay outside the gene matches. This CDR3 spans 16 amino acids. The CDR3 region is CASTQTGWTSGPEQFF. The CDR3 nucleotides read TGTGCCAGCACCCAAACCGGTTGGACTAGCGGTCCTGAGCAGTTCTTC.

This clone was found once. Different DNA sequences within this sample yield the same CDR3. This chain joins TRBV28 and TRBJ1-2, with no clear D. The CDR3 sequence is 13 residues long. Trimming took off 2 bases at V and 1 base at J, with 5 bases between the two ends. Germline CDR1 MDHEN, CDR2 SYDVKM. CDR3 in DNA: TGTGCCAGCAGTTTAAGGGATAACTATGGCTACACCTTC. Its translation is CASSLRDNYGYTF.

CDR3 in amino acids: CASRPGGRRETQYF. CDR3 nucleotide sequence: TGTGCCAGCAGACCGGGGGGTCGGCGGGAGACCCAGTACTTC. The rearrangement links TRBV6-1 to TRBJ2-5; 7 bases line up with TRBD2. This CDR3 has 14 residues. Trimming took 6 bases from V and 5 from J; bases not matched to a gene: 9. CDR1 is MNHNS and CDR2 is SASEGT in the germline V gene.

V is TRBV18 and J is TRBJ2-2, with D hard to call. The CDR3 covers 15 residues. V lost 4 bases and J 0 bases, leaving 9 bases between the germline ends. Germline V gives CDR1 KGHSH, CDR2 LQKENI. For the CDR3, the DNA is TGTGCCAGCTCACTAGCCACATCGAACACCGGGGAGCTGTTTTTT. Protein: CASSLATSNTGELFF.

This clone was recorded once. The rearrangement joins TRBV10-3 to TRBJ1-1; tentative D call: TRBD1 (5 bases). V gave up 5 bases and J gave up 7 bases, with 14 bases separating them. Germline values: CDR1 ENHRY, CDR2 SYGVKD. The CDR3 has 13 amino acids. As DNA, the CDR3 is TGTGCCATCAGTCCCAGGGAGGGCAGTGAAGCTTTCTTT. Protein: CAISPREGSEAFF.

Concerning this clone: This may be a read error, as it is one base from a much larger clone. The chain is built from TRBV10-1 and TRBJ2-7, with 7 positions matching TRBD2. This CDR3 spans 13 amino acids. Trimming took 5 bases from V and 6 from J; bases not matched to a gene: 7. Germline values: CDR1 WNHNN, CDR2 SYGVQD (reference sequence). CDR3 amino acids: CASSSQTGGEQYF. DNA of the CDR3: TGCGCCAGCAGTAGTCAGACGGGAGGCGAGCAGTACTTC.

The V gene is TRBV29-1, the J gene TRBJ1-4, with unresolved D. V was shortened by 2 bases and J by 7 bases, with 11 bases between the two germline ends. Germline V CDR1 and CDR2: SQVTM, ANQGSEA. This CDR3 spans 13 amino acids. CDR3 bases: TGCAGCGTTGAAACCCAGCTGAGTGAAAAACTGTTTTTT. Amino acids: CSVETQLSEKLFF.

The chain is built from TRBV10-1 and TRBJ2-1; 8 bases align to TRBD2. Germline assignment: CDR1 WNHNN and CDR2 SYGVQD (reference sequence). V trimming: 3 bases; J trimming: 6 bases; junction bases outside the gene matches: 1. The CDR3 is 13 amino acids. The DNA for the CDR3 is TGCGCCAGCAGTGAAGCGGGAGTCAATGAGCAGTTCTTC. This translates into CASSEAGVNEQFF.

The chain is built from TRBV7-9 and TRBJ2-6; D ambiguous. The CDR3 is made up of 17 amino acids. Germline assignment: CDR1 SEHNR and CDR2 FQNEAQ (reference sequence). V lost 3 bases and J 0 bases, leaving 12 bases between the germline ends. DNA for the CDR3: TGTGCCAGCAGCTTCTACAGAGGCTTCTCTGGGGCCAACGTCCTGACTTTC. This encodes CASSFYRGFSGANVLTF.

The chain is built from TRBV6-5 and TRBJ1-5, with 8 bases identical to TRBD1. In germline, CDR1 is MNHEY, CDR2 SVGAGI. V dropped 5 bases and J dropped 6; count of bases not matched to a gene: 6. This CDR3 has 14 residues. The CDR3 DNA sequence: TGTGCCAGCAGTCGGGGACAGGAGGGTCAGCCCCAGCATTTT. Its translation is CASSRGQEGQPQHF.

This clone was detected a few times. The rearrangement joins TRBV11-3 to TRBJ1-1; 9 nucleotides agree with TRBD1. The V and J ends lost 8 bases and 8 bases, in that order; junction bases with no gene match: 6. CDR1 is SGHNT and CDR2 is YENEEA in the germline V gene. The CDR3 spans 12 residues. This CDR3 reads CASGPGTGEAFF. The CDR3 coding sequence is TGTGCCAGCGGCCCCGGGACAGGGGAAGCTTTCTTT. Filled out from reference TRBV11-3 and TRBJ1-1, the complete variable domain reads EAGVVQSPRYKIIEKKQPVAFWCNPISGHNTLYWYLQNLGQGPELLIRYENEEAVDDSQLPKDRFSAERLKGVDSTLKIQPAELGDSAVYLCASGPGTGEAFFGQGTRLTVV.

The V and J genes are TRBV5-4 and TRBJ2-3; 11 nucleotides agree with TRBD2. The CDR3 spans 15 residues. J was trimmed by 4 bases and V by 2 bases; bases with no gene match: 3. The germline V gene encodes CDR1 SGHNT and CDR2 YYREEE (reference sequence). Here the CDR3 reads CASSFASGRPDTQYF. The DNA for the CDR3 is TGTGCCAGCAGCTTTGCTAGCGGGAGGCCAGATACGCAGTATTTT.

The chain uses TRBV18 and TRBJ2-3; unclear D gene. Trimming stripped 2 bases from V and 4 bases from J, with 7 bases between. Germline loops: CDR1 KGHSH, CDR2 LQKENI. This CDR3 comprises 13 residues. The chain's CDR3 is CASSPMNPDTQYF. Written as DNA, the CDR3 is TGTGCCAGCTCACCAATGAATCCAGATACGCAGTATTTT.